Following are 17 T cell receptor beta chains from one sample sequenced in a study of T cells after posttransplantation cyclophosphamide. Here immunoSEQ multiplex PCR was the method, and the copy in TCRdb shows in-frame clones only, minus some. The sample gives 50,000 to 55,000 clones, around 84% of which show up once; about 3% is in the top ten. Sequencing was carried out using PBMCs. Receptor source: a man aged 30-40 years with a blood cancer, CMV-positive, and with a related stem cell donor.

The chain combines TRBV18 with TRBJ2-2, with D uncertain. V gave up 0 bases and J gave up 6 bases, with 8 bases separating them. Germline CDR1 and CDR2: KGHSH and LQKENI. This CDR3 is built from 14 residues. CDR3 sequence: CASSPPRMSGELFF. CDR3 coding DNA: TGTGCCAGCTCACCACCCAGGATGTCCGGGGAGCTGTTTTTT.

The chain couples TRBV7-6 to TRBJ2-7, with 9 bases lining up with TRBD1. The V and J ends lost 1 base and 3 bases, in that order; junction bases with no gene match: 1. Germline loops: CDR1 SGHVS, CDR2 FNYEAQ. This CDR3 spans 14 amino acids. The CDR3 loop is CASSLDRGHYEQYF. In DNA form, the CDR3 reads TGTGCCAGCAGCTTAGACAGGGGGCACTACGAGCAGTACTTC. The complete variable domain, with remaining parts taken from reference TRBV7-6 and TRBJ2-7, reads GAGVSQSPRYKVTKRGQDVALRCDPISGHVSLYWYRQALGQGPEFLTYFNYEAQQDKSGLPNDRFSAERPEGSISTLTIQRTEQRDSAMYRCASSLDRGHYEQYFGPGTRLTVT.

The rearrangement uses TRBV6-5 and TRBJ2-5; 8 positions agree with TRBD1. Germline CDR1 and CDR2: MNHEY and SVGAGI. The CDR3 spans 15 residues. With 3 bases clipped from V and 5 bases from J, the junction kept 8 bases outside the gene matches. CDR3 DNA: TGTGCCAGCAGTTATCAGGGGGCGCTGATTGAGACCCAGTACTTC. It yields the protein CASSYQGALIETQYF.

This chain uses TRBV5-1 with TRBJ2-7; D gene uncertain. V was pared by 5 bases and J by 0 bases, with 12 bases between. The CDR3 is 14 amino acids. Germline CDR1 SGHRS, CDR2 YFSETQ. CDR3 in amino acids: CASRELVSSYEQYF. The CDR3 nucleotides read TGCGCCAGCAGGGAGCTAGTGAGCTCCTACGAGCAGTACTTC.

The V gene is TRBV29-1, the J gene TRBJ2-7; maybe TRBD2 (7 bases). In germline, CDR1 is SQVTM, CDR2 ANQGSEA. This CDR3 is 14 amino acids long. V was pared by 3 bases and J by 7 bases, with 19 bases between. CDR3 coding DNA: TGCAGCGTTGAGGGTGTGGGGGGGCGAGATGAGCAGTACTTC. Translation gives CSVEGVGGRDEQYF.

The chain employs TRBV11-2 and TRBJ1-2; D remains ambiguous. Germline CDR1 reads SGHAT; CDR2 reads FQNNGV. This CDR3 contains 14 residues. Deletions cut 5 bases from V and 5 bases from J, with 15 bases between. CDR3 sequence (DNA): TGTGCCAGCAGCACCGACCGACGGAGGTATGGCTACACCTTC. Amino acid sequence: CASSTDRRRYGYTF.

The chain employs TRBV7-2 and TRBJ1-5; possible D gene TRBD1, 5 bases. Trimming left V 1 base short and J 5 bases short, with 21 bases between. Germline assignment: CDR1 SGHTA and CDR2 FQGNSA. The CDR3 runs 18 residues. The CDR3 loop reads CASSLGFGAGGGHQPQHF. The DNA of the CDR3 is TGTGCCAGCAGCTTAGGGTTTGGTGCGGGGGGGGGACATCAGCCCCAGCATTTT.

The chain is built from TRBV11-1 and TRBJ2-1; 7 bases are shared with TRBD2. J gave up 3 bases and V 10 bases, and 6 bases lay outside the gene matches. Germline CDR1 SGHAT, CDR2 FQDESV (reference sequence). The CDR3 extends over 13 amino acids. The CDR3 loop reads CATRVAGYNEQFF. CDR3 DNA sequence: TGTGCCACCCGGGTAGCGGGCTACAATGAGCAGTTCTTC.

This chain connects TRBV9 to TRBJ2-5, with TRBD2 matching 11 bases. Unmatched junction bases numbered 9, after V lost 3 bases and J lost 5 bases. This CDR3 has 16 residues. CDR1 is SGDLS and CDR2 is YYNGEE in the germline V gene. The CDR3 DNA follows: TGTGCCAGCAGCGGAACTAGCGGGGGATACAGGGAGACCCAGTACTTC. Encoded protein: CASSGTSGGYRETQYF.

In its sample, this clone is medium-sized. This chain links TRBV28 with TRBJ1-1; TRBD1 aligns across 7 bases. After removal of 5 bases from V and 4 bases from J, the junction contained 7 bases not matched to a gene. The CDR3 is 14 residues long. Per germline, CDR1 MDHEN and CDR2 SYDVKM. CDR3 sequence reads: CASSPPGQLTEAFF. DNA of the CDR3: TGTGCCAGCAGTCCCCCGGGACAGCTCACTGAAGCTTTCTTT.

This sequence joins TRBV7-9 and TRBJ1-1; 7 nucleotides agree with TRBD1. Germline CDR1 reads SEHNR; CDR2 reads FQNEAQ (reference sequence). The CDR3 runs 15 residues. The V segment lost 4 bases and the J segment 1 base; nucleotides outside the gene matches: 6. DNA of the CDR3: TGTGCCAGCAGCTCCGGACAGGTACGGAACACTGAAGCTTTCTTT. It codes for CASSSGQVRNTEAFF.

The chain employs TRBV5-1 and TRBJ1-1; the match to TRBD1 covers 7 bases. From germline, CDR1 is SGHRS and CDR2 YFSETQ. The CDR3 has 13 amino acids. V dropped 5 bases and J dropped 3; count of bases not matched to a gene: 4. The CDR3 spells CASRTDRDTEAFF. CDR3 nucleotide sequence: TGCGCCAGCAGAACAGACAGGGACACTGAAGCTTTCTTT.

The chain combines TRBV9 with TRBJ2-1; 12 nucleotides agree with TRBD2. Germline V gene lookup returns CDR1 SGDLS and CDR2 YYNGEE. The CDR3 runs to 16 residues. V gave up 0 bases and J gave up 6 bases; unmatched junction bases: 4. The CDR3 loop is CASSVGGLAGLNEQFF. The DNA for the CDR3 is TGTGCCAGCAGCGTAGGAGGACTAGCGGGACTCAATGAGCAGTTCTTC.

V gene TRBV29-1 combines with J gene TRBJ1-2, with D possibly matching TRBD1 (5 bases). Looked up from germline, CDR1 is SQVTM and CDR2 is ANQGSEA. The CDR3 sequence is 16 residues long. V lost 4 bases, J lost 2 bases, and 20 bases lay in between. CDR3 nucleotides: TGCAGCGTTGCTGGGGGGGGATTCGAGATCAACTATGGCTACACCTTC. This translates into CSVAGGGFEINYGYTF. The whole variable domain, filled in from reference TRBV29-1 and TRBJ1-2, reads SAVISQKPSRDICQRGTSLTIQCQVDSQVTMMFWYRQQPGQSLTLIATANQGSEATYESGFVIDKFPISRPNLTFSTLTVSNMSPEDSSIYLCSVAGGGFEINYGYTFGSGTRLTVV.

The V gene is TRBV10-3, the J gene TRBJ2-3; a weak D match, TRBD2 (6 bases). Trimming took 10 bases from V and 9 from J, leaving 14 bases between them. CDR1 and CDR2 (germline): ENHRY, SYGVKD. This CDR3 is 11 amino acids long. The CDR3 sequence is CATPGLLTQYF. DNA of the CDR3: TGTGCCACCCCGGGACTTTTAACGCAGTATTTT.

CDR3 sequence: CAWTGPGGADTQYF. The CDR3 DNA is TGTGCCTGGACTGGCCCTGGGGGGGCAGATACGCAGTATTTT. This chain uses TRBV30 with TRBJ2-3; TRBD2 matches at 7 bases. There are 14 residues in the CDR3. Germline lookup yields CDR1 GTSNPN and CDR2 SVGIG (reference sequence). The V segment lost 4 bases and the J segment 4 bases; nucleotides outside the gene matches: 8.

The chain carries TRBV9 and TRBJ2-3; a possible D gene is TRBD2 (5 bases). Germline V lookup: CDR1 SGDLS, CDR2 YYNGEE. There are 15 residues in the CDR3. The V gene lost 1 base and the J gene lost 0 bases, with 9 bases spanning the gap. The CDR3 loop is CASSVQAASTDTQYF. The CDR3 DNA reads TGTGCCAGCAGCGTACAAGCGGCTAGCACAGATACGCAGTATTTT.